Below are 17 T cell receptor beta chains sequenced from a single sample in a study of blood T cell repertoires in COVID-19. Repertoires were generated with immunoSEQ multiplex PCR, while TCRdb's copy carries only in-frame clones and drops some. The sample records approximately 35,000 clones, 75% to 85% being singletons. The sequencing sample was made of peripheral blood. These receptors all come from a human donor in a cohort sampled during active COVID-19.

This clone came up once. V is TRBV4-3 and J is TRBJ1-3; D remains unclear. The CDR3 has 17 residues. V gave up 0 bases and J gave up 0 bases, with 12 bases separating them. Germline V gene lookup returns CDR1 LGHNA and CDR2 YSLEER. Here the CDR3 reads CASSQDFVGSSGNTIYF. CDR3 DNA: TGCGCCAGCAGCCAAGACTTCGTGGGGAGCTCTGGAAACACCATATATTTT.

The chain is built from TRBV28 and TRBJ1-1, with 7 bases matching TRBD1. CDR3 size: 17 residues. Germline V gene sequence: CDR1 MDHEN, CDR2 SYDVKM. After removal of 5 bases from V and 3 bases from J, the junction contained 15 bases not matched to a gene. CDR3 in amino acids: CASSQHRGERGDTEAFF. In DNA, the CDR3 is TGTGCCAGCAGTCAGCACAGGGGAGAGAGGGGAGACACTGAAGCTTTCTTT. The whole variable domain, remainder taken from reference TRBV28 and TRBJ1-1, is DVKVTQSSRYLVKRTGEKVFLECVQDMDHENMFWYRQDPGLGLRLIYFSYDVKMKEKGDIPEGYSVSREKKERFSLILESASTNQTSMYLCASSQHRGERGDTEAFFGQGTRLTVV.

J is TRBJ1-2 and V is TRBV2; D call uncertain. Per germline, CDR1 SNHLY and CDR2 FYNNEI. There are 13 residues in the CDR3. V was pared by 5 bases and J by 5 bases, with 12 bases between. CDR3 coding DNA: TGTGCCAGCAGTTTTATAGGAGGGTATGGCTACACCTTC. The encoded protein is CASSFIGGYGYTF.

This chain connects TRBV5-1 to TRBJ2-7; a weak D match, TRBD2 (6 bases). Trimming cost V 4 bases and J 2 bases, with 16 bases left between them. The CDR3 runs to 15 residues. CDR1 and CDR2 (germline): SGHRS, YFSETQ. CDR3 nucleotides: TGCGCCAGCAGCACCAGCTCGGGGGTAGCCTACGAGCAGTACTTC. Encoded protein: CASSTSSGVAYEQYF.

CDR3 region: CASSPGTGSYNEQFF. CDR3 bases: TGTGCCAGCAGCCCGGGGACAGGCTCCTACAATGAGCAGTTCTTC. The chain carries TRBV11-2 and TRBJ2-1; 8 bases line up with TRBD1. This CDR3 is 15 amino acids long. J was trimmed by 0 bases and V by 5 bases; bases with no gene match: 3. The germline V gene encodes CDR1 SGHAT and CDR2 FQNNGV.

V gene TRBV3-1 (or the pseudogene TRBV3-2) combines with J gene TRBJ2-5, with D perhaps matching TRBD2 (5 bases). The germline V gene encodes CDR1 LGHDT and CDR2 YNNKEL (reference sequence). CDR3 size: 13 residues. Trimming pared 1 base from V and 7 bases from J, leaving 10 bases between. Here the CDR3 DNA reads TGTGCCAGCAGCCAAGCCCCTGGGAGGACCCAGTACTTC. Translation gives CASSQAPGRTQYF.

V usage is TRBV5-4 and J usage is TRBJ2-7, with TRBD2 as a possible D gene (6 bases). Trimming cost V 0 bases and J 3 bases, with 10 bases left between them. Germline V CDR1 and CDR2: SGHNT, YYREEE (reference sequence). The CDR3 is 14 amino acids. CDR3 in DNA: TGTGCCAGCAGCTTGGGTGGAGGGTTCTACGAGCAGTACTTC. This encodes CASSLGGGFYEQYF.

The J gene is TRBJ1-5, the V gene TRBV27, with a weak D call TRBD1 (5 bases). Trimming stripped 5 bases from V and 5 bases from J, with 13 bases between. This CDR3 is built from 14 residues. Looked up from germline, CDR1 is MNHEY and CDR2 is SMNVEV (reference sequence). The CDR3 nucleotides are TGTGCCAGCAGTCCTCGGGGGAATTATCAGCCCCAGCATTTT. Protein sequence: CASSPRGNYQPQHF.

This clone appeared a single time. The chain is built from TRBV6-5 and TRBJ1-4; D possibly corresponds to TRBD1 (5 bases). The CDR3 is 15 amino acids. V gave up 7 bases and J gave up 0 bases, with 12 bases separating them. CDR1 and CDR2 from the germline V gene are MNHEY and SVGAGI. The CDR3 loop is CASNSQGSTNEKLFF. CDR3 DNA: TGTGCCAGCAATTCTCAGGGTTCAACTAATGAAAAACTGTTTTTT.

The CDR3 reads CASSQRTGRLGGYTF. The CDR3 DNA is TGTGCCAGCAGCCAGAGGACAGGGCGTTTGGGTGGCTACACCTTC. The rearrangement links TRBV14 to TRBJ1-2; 8 bases fit TRBD1. The CDR3 runs 15 residues. The V gene end was trimmed by 3 bases and the J gene end by 7 bases; junction bases not matched to a gene: 10. The V gene's germline CDR1 is SGHDN and CDR2 FVKESK.

The rearrangement links TRBV6-6 to TRBJ1-5; D is unclear. Germline V gives CDR1 MNHNY, CDR2 SVGAGI (reference sequence). The germline V and J ends were trimmed by 4 bases and 4 bases, with 8 bases remaining between them. The CDR3 is 13 amino acids. The CDR3 sequence: CASSLAGNQPQHF. CDR3 coding DNA: TGTGCCAGCAGTTTGGCGGGGAATCAGCCCCAGCATTTT.

V gene TRBV5-1 combines with J gene TRBJ2-1; maybe TRBD1 (5 bases). The CDR3 is 15 residues long. Germline V CDR1 and CDR2: SGHRS, YFSETQ. V was cut by 0 bases and J by 5 bases, with 12 bases left in between. The CDR3, as DNA: TGCGCCAGCAGCTTGGTTCAGGGTCATAACAATGAGCAGTTCTTC. Translated, it gives CASSLVQGHNNEQFF.

This chain uses TRBV7-8 with TRBJ2-5; TRBD2 matches 8 bases. The germline V gene encodes CDR1 SGHVS and CDR2 FQNEAQ. The CDR3 runs to 13 residues. The V and J ends lost 5 bases and 6 bases, in that order; junction bases with no gene match: 5. The chain's CDR3 is CASSRGGRQTQYF. CDR3 nucleotide sequence: TGTGCCAGCAGCCGCGGGGGGAGGCAGACCCAGTACTTC.

This rearrangement joins TRBV4-1 to TRBJ1-1; no reliable D call. This CDR3 spans 15 amino acids. The V gene's germline CDR1 is MGHRA and CDR2 YSYEKL. The germline V and J ends were trimmed by 0 bases and 3 bases, with 11 bases remaining between them. The CDR3, as DNA: TGCGCCAGCAGCCAAGATAACTCCGGTTACACTGAAGCTTTCTTT. It specifies CASSQDNSGYTEAFF.

As for this clone: Other DNA sequences in this sample translate to the same CDR3. This chain connects TRBV3-1 (or the pseudogene TRBV3-2) to TRBJ2-7; 10 positions agree with TRBD1. Trimming at V came to 1 base and at J to 3 bases, leaving 3 bases not matched to a gene. Germline CDR1 and CDR2: LGHDT and YNNKEL (reference sequence). The CDR3 length is 15 residues. Written as DNA, the CDR3 is TGTGCCAGCAGCCAAGGGACAGGGGGGCTCTACGAGCAGTACTTC. It specifies CASSQGTGGLYEQYF.

This chain uses TRBV6-6 with TRBJ2-2; 11 bases map to TRBD1. CDR3 size: 14 residues. Unmatched junction bases numbered 5, after V lost 4 bases and J lost 10 bases. Germline assignment: CDR1 MNHNY and CDR2 SVGAGI (reference sequence). CDR3 sequence (DNA): TGTGCCAGCAGTTGGGGACAGGGGGTGGAGGAGCTGTTTTTT. It translates to CASSWGQGVEELFF.

The chain is built from TRBV20-1 and TRBJ1-1; TRBD1 is a possible D gene (6 bases). Germline assignment: CDR1 DFQATT and CDR2 SNEGSKA (reference sequence). There are 11 residues in the CDR3. The germline V and J ends were trimmed by 8 bases and 1 base, with 8 bases remaining between them. CDR3 protein: CSPRGNTEAFF. The DNA for the CDR3 is TGCAGTCCCAGGGGGAACACTGAAGCTTTCTTT.